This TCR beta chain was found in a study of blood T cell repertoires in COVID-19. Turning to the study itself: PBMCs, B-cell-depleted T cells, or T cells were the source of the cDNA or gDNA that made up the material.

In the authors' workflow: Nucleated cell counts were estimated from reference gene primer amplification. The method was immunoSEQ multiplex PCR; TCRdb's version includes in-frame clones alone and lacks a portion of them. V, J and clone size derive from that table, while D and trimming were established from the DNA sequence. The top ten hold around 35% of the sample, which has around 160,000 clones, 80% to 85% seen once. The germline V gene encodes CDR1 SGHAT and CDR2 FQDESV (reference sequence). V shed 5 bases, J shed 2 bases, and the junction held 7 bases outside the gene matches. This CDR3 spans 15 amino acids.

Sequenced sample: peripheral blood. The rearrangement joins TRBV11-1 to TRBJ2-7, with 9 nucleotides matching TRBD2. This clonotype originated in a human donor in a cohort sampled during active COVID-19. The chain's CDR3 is CASSPRRLAAYEQYF. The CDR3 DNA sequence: TGTGCCAGCAGCCCCCGTCGACTAGCGGCCTACGAGCAGTACTTC.